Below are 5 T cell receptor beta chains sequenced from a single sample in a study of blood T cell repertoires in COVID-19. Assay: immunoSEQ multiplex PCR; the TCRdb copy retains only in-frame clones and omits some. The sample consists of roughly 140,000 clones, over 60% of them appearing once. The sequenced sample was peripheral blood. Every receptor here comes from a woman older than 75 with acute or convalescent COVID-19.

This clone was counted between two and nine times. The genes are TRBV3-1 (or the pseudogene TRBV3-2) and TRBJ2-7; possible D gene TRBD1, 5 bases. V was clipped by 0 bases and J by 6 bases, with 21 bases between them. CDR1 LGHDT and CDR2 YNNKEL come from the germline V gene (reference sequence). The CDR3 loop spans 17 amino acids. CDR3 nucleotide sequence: TGTGCCAGCAGCCAAGATTTTTCTAGGGCTAGTAGGGGCGAGCAGTACTTC. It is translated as CASSQDFSRASRGEQYF.

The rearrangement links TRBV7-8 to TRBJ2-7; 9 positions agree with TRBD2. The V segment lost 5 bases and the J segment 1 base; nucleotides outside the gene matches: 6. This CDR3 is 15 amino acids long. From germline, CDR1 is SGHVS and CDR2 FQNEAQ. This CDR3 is CASSPSGDGSYEQYF. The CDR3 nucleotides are TGTGCCAGCAGCCCTAGCGGGGACGGTTCCTACGAGCAGTACTTC.

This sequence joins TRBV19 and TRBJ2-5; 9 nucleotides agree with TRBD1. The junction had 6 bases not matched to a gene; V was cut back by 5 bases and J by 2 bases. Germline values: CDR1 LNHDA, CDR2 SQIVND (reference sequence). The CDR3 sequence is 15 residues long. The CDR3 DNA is TGTGCCAGTAGTGACACTGGGACAGGGCAAGAGACCCAGTACTTC. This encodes CASSDTGTGQETQYF.

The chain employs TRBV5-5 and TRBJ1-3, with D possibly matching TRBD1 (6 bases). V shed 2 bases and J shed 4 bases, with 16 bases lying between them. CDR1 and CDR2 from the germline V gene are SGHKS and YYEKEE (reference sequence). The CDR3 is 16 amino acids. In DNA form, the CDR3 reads TGTGCCAGCAGCTTTGGTTTACAGGGAACCGGAAACACCATATATTTT. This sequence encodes CASSFGLQGTGNTIYF.

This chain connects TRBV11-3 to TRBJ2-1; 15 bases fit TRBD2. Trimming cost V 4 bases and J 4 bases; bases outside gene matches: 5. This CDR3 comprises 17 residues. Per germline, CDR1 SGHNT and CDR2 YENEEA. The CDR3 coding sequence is TGTGCCAGCAGCTCCCGGGGGACTAGCGGGGGGTACAATGAGCAGTTCTTC. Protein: CASSSRGTSGGYNEQFF.